This is a list of T cell receptor beta chains from one sample in a study of human versus mouse CDR3 diversity and MHC coevolution. Repertoires were generated with immunoSEQ multiplex PCR, while TCRdb's copy carries only in-frame clones and drops some. The data contain around 59,000 clones, 94% of them singletons. The source material was naive CD4+ T cells from blood. These receptor sequences come from a person between 55 and 69 years old in good health. The CDR3 runs from the conserved cysteine through the conserved F or W. The D gene is left open where the match is weak. Clone size appears in some rows only: once, few, many, or a class for an expanded clone.

v_gene: TRBV7-8; j_gene: TRBJ2-3; abundance: NA; d_gene: TRBD2; CDR3aa: CASSLEGRGTDTQYF; CDR3nt: TGTGCCAGCAGCTTAGAGGGGAGGGGCACAGATACGCAGTATTTT
v_gene: TRBV11-2; j_gene: TRBJ2-7; abundance: NA; d_gene: NA; CDR3aa: CASSPGQNYEQYF; CDR3nt: TGTGCCAGCTCTCCGGGACAAAACTACGAGCAGTACTTC
v_gene: TRBV7-8; j_gene: TRBJ2-7; abundance: NA; d_gene: NA; CDR3aa: CASSFELATYEQYF; CDR3nt: TGTGCCAGCAGCTTTGAGCTTGCCACCTACGAGCAGTACTTC
v_gene: TRBV25-1; j_gene: TRBJ2-2; abundance: NA; d_gene: NA; CDR3aa: CATSREGAGTGELFF; CDR3nt: TGTGCCACCTCTCGGGAGGGGGCGGGCACCGGGGAGCTGTTTTTT
v_gene: TRBV9; j_gene: TRBJ2-5; abundance: NA; d_gene: NA; CDR3aa: CASSVERETQYF; CDR3nt: TGTGCCAGCAGCGTAGAGAGAGAGACCCAGTACTTC
v_gene: TRBV6-5; j_gene: TRBJ1-1; abundance: NA; d_gene: TRBD1; CDR3aa: CASSYNRGEAFF; CDR3nt: TGTGCCAGCAGTTACAACAGGGGTGAAGCTTTCTTT
v_gene: TRBV5-6; j_gene: TRBJ2-7; abundance: NA; d_gene: TRBD2; CDR3aa: CASSLGGEGFPEQYF; CDR3nt: TGTGCCAGCAGCTTGGGAGGGGAGGGTTTTCCCGAGCAGTACTTC
v_gene: TRBV7-9; j_gene: TRBJ1-2; abundance: NA; d_gene: NA; CDR3aa: CASSLGGQGRGYTF; CDR3nt: TGTGCCAGCAGCTTAGGGGGGCAGGGGAGAGGCTACACCTTC
v_gene: TRBV18; j_gene: TRBJ2-2; abundance: NA; d_gene: NA; CDR3aa: CASSPRRVDTGELFF; CDR3nt: TGTGCCAGCTCACCCCGCAGGGTTGATACCGGGGAGCTGTTTTTT
v_gene: TRBV10-1; j_gene: TRBJ2-1; abundance: NA; d_gene: TRBD2; CDR3aa: CASSSEIWTSGYNEQFF; CDR3nt: TGCGCCAGCAGTTCCGAGATATGGACTAGCGGCTACAATGAGCAGTTCTTC
v_gene: TRBV7-9; j_gene: TRBJ2-5; abundance: NA; d_gene: NA; CDR3aa: CASSDTETQYF; CDR3nt: TGTGCCAGCAGCGACACGGAGACCCAGTACTTC
v_gene: TRBV11-3; j_gene: TRBJ2-5; abundance: NA; d_gene: NA; CDR3aa: CASSWHRGEETQYF; CDR3nt: TGTGCCAGCAGCTGGCATAGGGGCGAGGAGACCCAGTACTTC
v_gene: TRBV2; j_gene: TRBJ1-1; abundance: NA; d_gene: NA; CDR3aa: CASSLRQENTEAFF; CDR3nt: TGTGCCAGCAGCCTACGACAGGAGAACACTGAAGCTTTCTTT
v_gene: TRBV7-9; j_gene: TRBJ1-2; abundance: NA; d_gene: TRBD1; CDR3aa: CASSSTGVGYTF; CDR3nt: TGTGCCAGCAGCTCAACAGGGGTCGGCTACACCTTC
v_gene: TRBV4-1; j_gene: TRBJ2-7; abundance: NA; d_gene: TRBD2; CDR3aa: CASSQGLAGYSYEQYF; CDR3nt: TGCGCCAGCAGCCAAGGGCTAGCGGGGTACTCCTACGAGCAGTACTTC
v_gene: TRBV5-1; j_gene: TRBJ1-4; abundance: NA; d_gene: TRBD1; CDR3aa: CASSLTGGDEKLFF; CDR3nt: TGCGCCAGCAGCTTGACAGGGGGGGATGAAAAACTGTTTTTT
v_gene: TRBV9; j_gene: TRBJ2-1; abundance: NA; d_gene: TRBD2; CDR3aa: CASSVGLAGGYTGSEQFF; CDR3nt: TGTGCCAGCAGCGTAGGACTAGCGGGAGGGTATACAGGCAGTGAGCAGTTCTTC
v_gene: TRBV6-5; j_gene: TRBJ1-4; abundance: NA; d_gene: TRBD1; CDR3aa: CASRVSTGFNEKLFF; CDR3nt: TGTGCCAGCAGGGTTTCGACAGGGTTTAATGAAAAACTGTTTTTT
v_gene: TRBV2; j_gene: TRBJ2-5; abundance: NA; d_gene: NA; CDR3aa: CASKGQGGTSGSSETQYF; CDR3nt: TGTGCCAGCAAAGGACAGGGGGGTACTAGCGGGAGTTCAGAGACCCAGTACTTC
v_gene: TRBV11-3; j_gene: TRBJ1-2; abundance: once; d_gene: TRBD1; CDR3aa: CASSPAGTGGGYTF; CDR3nt: TGTGCCAGCAGCCCAGCCGGGACAGGGGGTGGCTACACCTTC
v_gene: TRBV7-9; j_gene: TRBJ2-3; abundance: NA; d_gene: TRBD2; CDR3aa: CASSFYLAGEGNTQYF; CDR3nt: TGTGCCAGCAGCTTCTATCTAGCGGGAGAAGGGAATACGCAGTATTTT
v_gene: TRBV9; j_gene: TRBJ2-1; abundance: NA; d_gene: TRBD1; CDR3aa: CASSVGQGVYNEQFF; CDR3nt: TGTGCCAGCAGCGTCGGACAGGGGGTCTACAATGAGCAGTTCTTC
v_gene: TRBV19; j_gene: TRBJ2-1; abundance: NA; d_gene: TRBD2; CDR3aa: CASRERGGPSNEQFF; CDR3nt: TGTGCCAGTCGGGAGAGGGGAGGGCCTAGCAATGAGCAGTTCTTC
v_gene: TRBV5-1; j_gene: TRBJ2-5; abundance: once; d_gene: NA; CDR3aa: CASSAEETQYF; CDR3nt: TGCGCCAGCAGCGCGGAAGAGACCCAGTACTTC
v_gene: TRBV11-3; j_gene: TRBJ2-7; abundance: NA; d_gene: NA; CDR3aa: CASSLVQGNEQYF; CDR3nt: TGTGCCAGCAGCTTAGTGCAGGGGAACGAGCAGTACTTC
v_gene: TRBV11-2; j_gene: TRBJ2-7; abundance: NA; d_gene: NA; CDR3aa: CASSLEGVLSYEQYF; CDR3nt: TGTGCCAGCAGCTTAGAAGGGGTTCTATCCTACGAGCAGTACTTC
v_gene: TRBV5-1; j_gene: TRBJ2-1; abundance: NA; d_gene: TRBD1; CDR3aa: CASSSDRGNYNEQFF; CDR3nt: TGCGCCAGCAGCTCGGACAGGGGGAACTACAATGAGCAGTTCTTC
v_gene: TRBV12-5; j_gene: TRBJ1-4; abundance: NA; d_gene: NA; CDR3aa: CATRTRSDEKLFF; CDR3nt: TGTGCTACCCGGACAAGATCGGATGAAAAACTGTTTTTT
v_gene: TRBV7-3; j_gene: TRBJ2-1; abundance: NA; d_gene: NA; CDR3aa: CASSLGPTNEQFF; CDR3nt: TGTGCCAGCAGCTTAGGGCCCACAAATGAGCAGTTCTTC